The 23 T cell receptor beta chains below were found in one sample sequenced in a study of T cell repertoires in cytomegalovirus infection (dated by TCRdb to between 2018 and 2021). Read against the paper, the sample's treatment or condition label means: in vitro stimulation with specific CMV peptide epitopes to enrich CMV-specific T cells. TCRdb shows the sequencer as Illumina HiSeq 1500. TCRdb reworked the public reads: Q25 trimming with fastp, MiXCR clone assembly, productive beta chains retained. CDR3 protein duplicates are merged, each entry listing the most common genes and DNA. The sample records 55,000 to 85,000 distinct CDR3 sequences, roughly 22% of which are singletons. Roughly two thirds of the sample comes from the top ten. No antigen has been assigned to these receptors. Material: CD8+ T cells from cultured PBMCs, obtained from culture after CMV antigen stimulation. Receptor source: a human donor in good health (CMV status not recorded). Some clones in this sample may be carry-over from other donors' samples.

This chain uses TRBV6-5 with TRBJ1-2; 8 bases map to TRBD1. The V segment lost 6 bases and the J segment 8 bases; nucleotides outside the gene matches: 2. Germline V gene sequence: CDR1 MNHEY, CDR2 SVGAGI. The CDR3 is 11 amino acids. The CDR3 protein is CASRTGEGYTF. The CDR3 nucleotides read TGTGCCAGCAGGACAGGGGAGGGCTACACCTTC.

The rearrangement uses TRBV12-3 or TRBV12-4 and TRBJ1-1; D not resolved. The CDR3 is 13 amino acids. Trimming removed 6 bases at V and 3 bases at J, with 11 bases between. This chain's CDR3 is CASSPSPHTEAFF. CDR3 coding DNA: TGTGCCAGCAGCCCGTCTCCGCACACTGAAGCTTTCTTT.

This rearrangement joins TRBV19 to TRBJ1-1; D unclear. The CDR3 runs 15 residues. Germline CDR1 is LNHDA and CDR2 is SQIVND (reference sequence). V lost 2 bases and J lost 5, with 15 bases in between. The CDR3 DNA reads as TGTGCCAGTAGTATATCCCTAGCTCCGGGGACTGAAGCTTTCTTT. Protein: CASSISLAPGTEAFF. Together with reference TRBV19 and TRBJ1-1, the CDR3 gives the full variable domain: DGGITQSPKYLFRKEGQNVTLSCEQNLNHDAMYWYRQDPGQGLRLIYYSQIVNDFQKGDIAEGYSVSREKKESFPLTVTSAQKNPTAFYLCASSISLAPGTEAFFGQGTRLTVV.

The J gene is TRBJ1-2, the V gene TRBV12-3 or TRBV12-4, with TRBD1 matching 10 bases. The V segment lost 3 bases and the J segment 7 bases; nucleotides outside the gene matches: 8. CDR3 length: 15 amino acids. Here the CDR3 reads CASSFSGQGEGGYTF. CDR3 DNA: TGTGCCAGCAGTTTTTCAGGACAGGGGGAGGGTGGCTACACCTTC.

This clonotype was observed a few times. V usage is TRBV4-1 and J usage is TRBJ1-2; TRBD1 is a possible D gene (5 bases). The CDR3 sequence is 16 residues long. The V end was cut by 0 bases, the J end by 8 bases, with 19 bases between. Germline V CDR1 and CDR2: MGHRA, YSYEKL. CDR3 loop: CASSQDERTVWGGYTF. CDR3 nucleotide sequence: TGCGCCAGCAGCCAAGATGAACGGACCGTGTGGGGCGGCTACACCTTC.

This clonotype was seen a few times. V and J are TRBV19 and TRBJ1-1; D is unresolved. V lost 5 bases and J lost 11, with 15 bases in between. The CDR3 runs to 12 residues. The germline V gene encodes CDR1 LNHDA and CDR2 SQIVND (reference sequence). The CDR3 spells CASSSSDERAFF. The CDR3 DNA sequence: TGTGCCAGTAGTTCCAGTGACGAGAGGGCTTTCTTT.

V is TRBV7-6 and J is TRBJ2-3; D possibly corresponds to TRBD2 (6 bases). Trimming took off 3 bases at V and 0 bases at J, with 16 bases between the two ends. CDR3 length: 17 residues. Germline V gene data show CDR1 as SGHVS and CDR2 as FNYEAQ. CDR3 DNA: TGTGCCAGCAGCTTCTCGGTGGAGGGCCCTAGCACAGATACGCAGTATTTT. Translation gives CASSFSVEGPSTDTQYF.

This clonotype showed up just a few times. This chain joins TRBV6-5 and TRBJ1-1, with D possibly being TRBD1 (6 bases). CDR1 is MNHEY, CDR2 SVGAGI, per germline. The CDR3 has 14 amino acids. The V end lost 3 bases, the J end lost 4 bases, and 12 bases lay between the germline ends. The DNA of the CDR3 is TGTGCCAGCAGTTATAACAGGGAGGGCACTGAAGCTTTCTTT. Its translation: CASSYNREGTEAFF.

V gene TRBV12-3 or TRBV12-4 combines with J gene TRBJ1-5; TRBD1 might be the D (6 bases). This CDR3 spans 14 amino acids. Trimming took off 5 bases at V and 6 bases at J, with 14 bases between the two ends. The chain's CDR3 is CASSPGQPGQPQHF. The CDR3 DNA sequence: TGTGCCAGCAGTCCAGGACAGCCGGGTCAGCCCCAGCATTTT.

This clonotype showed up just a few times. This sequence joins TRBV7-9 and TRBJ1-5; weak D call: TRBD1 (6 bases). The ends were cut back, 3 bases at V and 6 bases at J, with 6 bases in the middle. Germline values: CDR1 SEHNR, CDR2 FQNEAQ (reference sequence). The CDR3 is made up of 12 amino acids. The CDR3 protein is CASSLDSQPQHF. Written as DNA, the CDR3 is TGTGCCAGCAGCTTGGACAGTCAGCCCCAGCATTTT. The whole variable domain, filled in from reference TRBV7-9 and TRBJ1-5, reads DTGVSQNPRHKITKRGQNVTFRCDPISEHNRLYWYRQTLGQGPEFLTYFQNEAQLEKSRLLSDRFSAERPKGSFSTLEIQRTEQGDSAMYLCASSLDSQPQHFGDGTRLSIL.

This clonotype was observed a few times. CDR3: CASSFGGSNQPQHF. CDR3 nucleotides: TGTGCCAGCAGTTTCGGGGGGAGCAATCAGCCCCAGCATTTT. The chain employs TRBV12-3 or TRBV12-4 and TRBJ1-5; a weak D match, TRBD1 (5 bases). This CDR3 comprises 14 residues. V was cut by 3 bases and J by 1 base, with 7 bases left in between.

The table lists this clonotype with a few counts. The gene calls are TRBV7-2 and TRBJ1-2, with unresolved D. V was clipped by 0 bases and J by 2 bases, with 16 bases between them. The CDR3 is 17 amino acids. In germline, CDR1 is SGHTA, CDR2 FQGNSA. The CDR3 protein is CASSLAIRNPPNYGYTF. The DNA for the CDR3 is TGTGCCAGCAGCTTAGCAATCAGAAACCCACCAAACTATGGCTACACCTTC.

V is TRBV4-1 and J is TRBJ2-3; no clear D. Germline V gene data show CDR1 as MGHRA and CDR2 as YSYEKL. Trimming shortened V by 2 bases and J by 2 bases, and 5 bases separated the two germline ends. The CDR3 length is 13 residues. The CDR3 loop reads CASSQINTDTQYF. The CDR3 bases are TGCGCCAGCAGCCAAATTAACACAGATACGCAGTATTTT.

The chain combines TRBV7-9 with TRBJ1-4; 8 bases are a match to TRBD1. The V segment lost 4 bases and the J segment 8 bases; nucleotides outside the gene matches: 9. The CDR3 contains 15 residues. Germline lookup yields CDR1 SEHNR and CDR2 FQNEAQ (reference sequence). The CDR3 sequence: CASSYPGTGDEKLFF. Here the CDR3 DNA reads TGTGCCAGCAGCTACCCCGGGACAGGTGACGAAAAACTGTTTTTT. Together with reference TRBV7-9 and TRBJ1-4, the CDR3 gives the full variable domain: DTGVSQNPRHKITKRGQNVTFRCDPISEHNRLYWYRQTLGQGPEFLTYFQNEAQLEKSRLLSDRFSAERPKGSFSTLEIQRTEQGDSAMYLCASSYPGTGDEKLFFGSGTQLSVL.

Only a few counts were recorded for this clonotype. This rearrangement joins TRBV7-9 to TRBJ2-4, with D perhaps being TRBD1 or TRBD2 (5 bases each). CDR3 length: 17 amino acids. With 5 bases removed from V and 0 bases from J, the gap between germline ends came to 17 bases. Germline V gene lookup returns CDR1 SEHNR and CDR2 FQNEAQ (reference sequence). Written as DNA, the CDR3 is TGTGCCAGCAGCGACTTGGGGGAAACGATAGCCAAAAACATTCAGTACTTC. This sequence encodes CASSDLGETIAKNIQYF.

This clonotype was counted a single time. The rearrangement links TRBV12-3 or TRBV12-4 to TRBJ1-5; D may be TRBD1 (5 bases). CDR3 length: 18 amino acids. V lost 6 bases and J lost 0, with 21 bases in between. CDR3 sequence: CASSSSGRELVSNQPQHF. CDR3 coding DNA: TGTGCCAGCAGCTCGAGTGGCAGGGAGTTAGTTAGCAATCAGCCCCAGCATTTT.

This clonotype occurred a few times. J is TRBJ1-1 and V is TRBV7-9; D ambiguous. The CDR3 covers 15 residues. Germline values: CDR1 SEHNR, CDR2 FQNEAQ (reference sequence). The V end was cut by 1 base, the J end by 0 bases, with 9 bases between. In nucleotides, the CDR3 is TGTGCCAGCAGCTTAGGCGGACGTATGAACACTGAAGCTTTCTTT. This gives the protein CASSLGGRMNTEAFF.

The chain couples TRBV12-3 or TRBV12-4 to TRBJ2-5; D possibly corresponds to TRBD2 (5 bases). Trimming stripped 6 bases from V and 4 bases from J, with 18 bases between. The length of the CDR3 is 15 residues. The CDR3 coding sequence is TGTGCCAGCAGGGTAGGCGGGTCAGGTGGAGAGACCCAGTACTTC. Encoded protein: CASRVGGSGGETQYF.

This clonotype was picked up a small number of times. The CDR3 is CASTGGNLDFF. The CDR3, as DNA: TGTGCCAGCACCGGGGGTAACCTAGATTTCTTT. This chain uses TRBV12-3 or TRBV12-4 with TRBJ1-1, with D perhaps matching TRBD1 (5 bases). V dropped 7 bases and J dropped 13 bases, with 16 bases sitting between them. The CDR3 spans 11 residues.

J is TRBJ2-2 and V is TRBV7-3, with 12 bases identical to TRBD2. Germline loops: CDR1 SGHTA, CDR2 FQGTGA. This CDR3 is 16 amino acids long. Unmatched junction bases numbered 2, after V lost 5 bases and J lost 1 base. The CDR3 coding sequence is TGTGCCAGCAGCCTACTAGCGGGGGGGAACACCGGGGAGCTGTTTTTT. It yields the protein CASSLLAGGNTGELFF.

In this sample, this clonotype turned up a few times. The CDR3 DNA is TGCAGTGCTAGAGATCGGGACGGATATAGCAATCAGCCCCAGCATTTT. Translating gives CSARDRDGYSNQPQHF. J is TRBJ1-5 and V is TRBV20-1, with D possibly TRBD1 on 5 matching bases. With 0 bases removed from V and 0 bases from J, the gap between germline ends came to 12 bases. The germline CDR1 and CDR2 sequences are DFQATT and SNEGSKA (reference sequence). This CDR3 has 16 residues.

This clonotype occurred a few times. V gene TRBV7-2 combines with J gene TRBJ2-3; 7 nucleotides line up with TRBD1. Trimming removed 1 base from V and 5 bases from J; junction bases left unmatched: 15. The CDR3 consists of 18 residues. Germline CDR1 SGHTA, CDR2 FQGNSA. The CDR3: CASSLGPPGTAVGDTQYF. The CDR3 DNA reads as TGTGCCAGCAGCTTAGGTCCGCCCGGGACAGCGGTGGGAGATACGCAGTATTTT.

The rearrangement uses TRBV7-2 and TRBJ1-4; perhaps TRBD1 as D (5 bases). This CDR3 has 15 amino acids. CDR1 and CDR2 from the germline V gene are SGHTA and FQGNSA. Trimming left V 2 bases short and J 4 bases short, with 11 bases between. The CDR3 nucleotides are TGTGCCAGCAGCTTACGGCAGGGCATTAATGAAAAACTGTTTTTT. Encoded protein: CASSLRQGINEKLFF.